The 18 T cell receptor beta chains in this list originate from one sample, sequenced in a study of blood T cell repertoires in COVID-19. This table comes from immunoSEQ multiplex PCR, and its TCRdb copy is limited to in-frame clones, with some not included. Seen here are 25,000 to 35,000 clones, around nine tenths observed once, and the top ten hold 12%. Material: peripheral blood. These receptors were obtained from a human donor in a cohort sampled during active COVID-19. The donor label of this sample is uncertain.

The CDR3: CASSRTGGIAGELFF. The CDR3, as DNA: TGTGCCAGCAGCAGGACAGGGGGCATTGCCGGGGAGCTGTTTTTT. This sequence joins TRBV7-3 and TRBJ2-2; 11 nucleotides match TRBD1. Germline CDR1 is SGHTA and CDR2 is FQGTGA. The CDR3 length is 15 residues. With 5 bases clipped from V and 6 bases from J, the junction kept 5 bases outside the gene matches.

The genes are TRBV6-5 and TRBJ2-3; 10 positions match TRBD2. CDR3 length equals 16 residues. CDR1 and CDR2 (germline): MNHEY, SVGAGI. V shed 3 bases, J shed 4 bases, and the junction held 7 bases outside the gene matches. CDR3 bases: TGTGCCAGCAGTTATGCTAGCGGGAGTTCGGCAGATACGCAGTATTTT. Translated, it gives CASSYASGSSADTQYF.

This chain uses TRBV2 with TRBJ1-2; 8 positions match TRBD1. Trimming removed 4 bases from V and 8 bases from J; junction bases left unmatched: 9. The CDR3 covers 14 residues. Germline lookup yields CDR1 SNHLY and CDR2 FYNNEI. The CDR3 region has the DNA TGTGCCAGCAGTGGACAGGGGAGCTTTCACGGCTACACCTTC. Residues: CASSGQGSFHGYTF.

This sequence joins TRBV2 and TRBJ2-2, with 7 positions matching TRBD2. Germline assignment: CDR1 SNHLY and CDR2 FYNNEI. Unmatched junction bases numbered 11, after V lost 4 bases and J lost 6 bases. This CDR3 has 16 amino acids. The CDR3 region is CASSGRGAGAAGELFF. The CDR3 region has the DNA TGTGCCAGCAGTGGACGAGGGGCGGGAGCGGCCGGGGAGCTGTTTTTT. Based on the CDR3 plus reference TRBV2 and TRBJ2-2, the full variable domain is EPEVTQTPSHQVTQMGQEVILRCVPISNHLYFYWYRQILGQKVEFLVSFYNNEISEKSEIFDDQFSVERPDGSNFTLKIRSTKLEDSAMYFCASSGRGAGAAGELFFGEGSRLTVL.

The chain combines TRBV5-1 with TRBJ2-5, with a tentative D call TRBD2 (5 bases). CDR1 is SGHRS, CDR2 YFSETQ, per germline. The V and J ends lost 0 bases and 4 bases respectively, with 13 bases between them. The CDR3 is 15 residues long. The CDR3 DNA is TGCGCCAGCAGCTTGGACGGTAGCGTGGGAGAGACCCAGTACTTC. It yields the protein CASSLDGSVGETQYF.

J is TRBJ2-3 and V is TRBV5-4, with TRBD2 identical over 14 bases. This CDR3 contains 15 residues. The V gene end was trimmed by 3 bases and the J gene end by 8 bases; junction bases not matched to a gene: 5. Germline CDR1 reads SGHNT; CDR2 reads YYREEE (reference sequence). The CDR3 here is CASSSGTSGSGTQYF. The CDR3 DNA reads as TGTGCCAGCAGCTCTGGGACTAGCGGGAGCGGTACGCAGTATTTT.

The rearrangement uses TRBV4-1 and TRBJ2-1, with TRBD2 matching over 8 bases. The ends lost 0 bases at V and 7 bases at J; junction bases unmatched: 17. The CDR3 runs to 19 residues. Per the germline V gene, CDR1 is MGHRA and CDR2 is YSYEKL. This CDR3 reads CASSQDRGRTTSGVNEQFF. The CDR3 nucleotides are TGCGCCAGCAGCCAAGATCGGGGCAGGACAACTAGCGGAGTTAATGAGCAGTTCTTC.

J is TRBJ2-5 and V is TRBV5-1; 8 bases are shared with TRBD1. J gave up 2 bases and V 7 bases, and 4 bases lay outside the gene matches. The CDR3 consists of 13 residues. Per the germline V gene, CDR1 is SGHRS and CDR2 is YFSETQ. CDR3 loop: CASQGAPQETQYF. CDR3 DNA sequence: TGCGCCAGCCAGGGGGCCCCACAAGAGACCCAGTACTTC.

The gene calls are TRBV5-1 and TRBJ2-1, with 9 positions matching TRBD1. Germline loops: CDR1 SGHRS, CDR2 YFSETQ. The CDR3 spans 16 residues. V lost 4 bases, J lost 7 bases, and 12 bases stayed unmatched. The CDR3 DNA reads as TGCGCCAGCAGCAGGCCCGGGACAGGGACACCTAATGAGCAGTTCTTC. The encoded protein is CASSRPGTGTPNEQFF.

This clone has just one count. The chain recombines TRBV5-6 with TRBJ2-3; 9 positions agree with TRBD1. Germline CDR1 SGHDT, CDR2 YYEEEE. V gave up 1 base and J gave up 5 bases; unmatched junction bases: 5. The CDR3 has 15 residues. In DNA, the CDR3 is TGTGCCAGCAGCTTGCCGGACAGGGGACAAGATACGCAGTATTTT. Translating gives CASSLPDRGQDTQYF.

V gene TRBV5-6 combines with J gene TRBJ2-7; 12 bases map to TRBD2. The germline V gene encodes CDR1 SGHDT and CDR2 YYEEEE. CDR3 length: 15 amino acids. The V gene end was trimmed by 4 bases and the J gene end by 6 bases; junction bases not matched to a gene: 8. DNA of the CDR3: TGTGCCAGCAGCCGCGCACTAGCGGGGGGCCTCGAGCAGTACTTC. Amino acid sequence: CASSRALAGGLEQYF.

This clone was seen only a few times. The chain is built from TRBV19 and TRBJ1-6, with no clear D. V lost 9 bases and J lost 1, with 7 bases in between. CDR1 and CDR2 from the germline V gene are LNHDA and SQIVND (reference sequence). The CDR3 runs 13 residues. CDR3 coding DNA: TGTGCCAGCCGCGTGTCCTATAATTCACCCCTCCACTTT. It is translated as CASRVSYNSPLHF. Variable domain in full (rest from reference TRBV19 and TRBJ1-6): DGGITQSPKYLFRKEGQNVTLSCEQNLNHDAMYWYRQDPGQGLRLIYYSQIVNDFQKGDIAEGYSVSREKKESFPLTVTSAQKNPTAFYLCASRVSYNSPLHFGNGTRLTVT.

The rearrangement uses TRBV6-5 and TRBJ1-2, with TRBD1 identical over 8 bases. V dropped 4 bases and J dropped 6; count of bases not matched to a gene: 7. The CDR3 loop spans 14 amino acids. Germline loops: CDR1 MNHEY, CDR2 SVGAGI. In DNA form, the CDR3 reads TGTGCCAGCAGTTCCCTGGACAGGGCGGATGGCTACACCTTC. This sequence encodes CASSSLDRADGYTF.

This clone occurred once. This chain connects TRBV27 to TRBJ1-6; 9 bases are a match to TRBD1. This CDR3 is 16 amino acids long. V was clipped by 6 bases and J by 9 bases; unmatched bases: 12. Germline CDR1 and CDR2: MNHEY and SMNVEV (reference sequence). The CDR3 coding sequence is TGTGCCAGCAGATCCTCTAGGGGACAGGGTTTTTCACCCCTCCACTTT. Translated, it gives CASRSSRGQGFSPLHF.

This sequence joins TRBV24-1 and TRBJ2-1; D call uncertain. The CDR3 loop spans 14 amino acids. Trimming left V 1 base short and J 6 bases short, with 9 bases between. Germline CDR1 is KGHDR and CDR2 is SFDVKD. The DNA of the CDR3 is TGTGCCACCAGTGATTTAAACAGTTTCAATGAGCAGTTCTTC. This codes for CATSDLNSFNEQFF.

The chain recombines TRBV4-2 with TRBJ2-1; 10 positions agree with TRBD2. CDR1 is LGHNA, CDR2 YNFKEQ, per germline. J lost 0 bases, V lost 0 bases, and 17 bases had no gene match. The CDR3 consists of 22 residues. CDR3 nucleotide sequence: TGTGCCAGCAGCCAAGAATGGGTCGGACTAGCGGCAACGAGGACCTCCTACAATGAGCAGTTCTTC. It is translated as CASSQEWVGLAATRTSYNEQFF.

As DNA, the CDR3 is TGTGCCAGCAGCAGGGAAGAGACCCAGTACTTC. Amino acids: CASSREETQYF. The V and J genes are TRBV2 and TRBJ2-5; perhaps TRBD1 as D (5 bases). CDR3 length equals 11 residues. Trimming stripped 6 bases from V and 3 bases from J, with 5 bases between. In germline, CDR1 is SNHLY, CDR2 FYNNEI.

CDR3 in DNA: TGTGCCTGGAAGCTTACTACCTCTAAGCAGTACTTC. This gives the protein CAWKLTTSKQYF. The chain has TRBV30 and TRBJ2-7; no clear D gene. The CDR3 sequence is 12 residues long. Trimming stripped 4 bases from V and 8 bases from J, with 15 bases between. CDR1 GTSNPN and CDR2 SVGIG come from the germline V gene (reference sequence).